Each of the 17 T cell receptor beta chains below was sequenced from the same sample in a study of vaccination effects on CD4 cells after COVID-19. Their target antigens are unknown. Sequenced by immunoSEQ multiplex PCR; TCRdb stores in-frame clones only, minus some. The sample has about 22,000 clones, 75% to 85% seen once; the top ten hold approximately 35%. Sequencing was preceded by expansion of antigen-specific CD4+ T cells with viral peptide pools in the ViraFEST assay. The culture ran for under eleven days, and then CD4+ T cells were isolated. Infection with SARS-CoV-2 occurred in the person between March and December 2020, and PCR confirmed it. The specimen comprised CD4+ T cells from PBMCs cultured with a peptide pool, sampled before COVID-19 vaccination. The receptors derive from a human donor who had a prior SARS-CoV-2 infection.

The genes are TRBV5-1 and TRBJ2-3; 11 nucleotides line up with TRBD2. V trimming: 1 base; J trimming: 4 bases; junction bases outside the gene matches: 5. This CDR3 comprises 16 residues. Germline CDR1 reads SGHRS; CDR2 reads YFSETQ. CDR3 coding DNA: TGCGCCAGCAGCTTGCCGACTAGCGGGAATCCAGATACGCAGTATTTT. Translating gives CASSLPTSGNPDTQYF.

This chain joins TRBV7-9 and TRBJ1-4; D may be TRBD1 (6 bases). Trimming cost V 5 bases and J 1 base, with 17 bases left between them. The CDR3 loop spans 17 amino acids. Germline CDR1 reads SEHNR; CDR2 reads FQNEAQ (reference sequence). CDR3 residues: CASSPERGRKTNEKLFF. The CDR3 DNA follows: TGTGCCAGCAGCCCAGAGCGGGGGCGGAAAACTAATGAAAAACTGTTTTTT.

This sequence joins TRBV7-9 and TRBJ2-7; D is unclear. Germline V gene data show CDR1 as SEHNR and CDR2 as FQNEAQ (reference sequence). There are 15 residues in the CDR3. Trimming stripped 1 base from V and 9 bases from J, with 19 bases between. The CDR3 DNA reads TGTGCCAGCAGCTTAGGGTCAGTGTGGGGATGGAGGCAGTACTTC. Translation gives CASSLGSVWGWRQYF.

The chain uses TRBV18 and TRBJ2-3, with no clear D. The germline V and J ends were trimmed by 2 bases and 5 bases, with 5 bases remaining between them. The germline V gene encodes CDR1 KGHSH and CDR2 LQKENI. The CDR3 is 12 residues long. Here the CDR3 DNA reads TGTGCCAGCTCACCATTAAGAGATACGCAGTATTTT. Its protein is CASSPLRDTQYF.

This clone was observed a single time. V usage is TRBV18 and J usage is TRBJ2-7; tentatively, D is TRBD1 (7 bases). The V and J ends lost 6 bases and 6 bases respectively, with 15 bases between them. There are 13 residues in the CDR3. CDR1 and CDR2 (germline): KGHSH, LQKENI. The CDR3: CASSPIRGVEQYF. CDR3 in DNA: TGTGCCAGCTCCCCCATCAGGGGGGTCGAGCAGTACTTC.

V gene TRBV30 combines with J gene TRBJ1-5; 7 bases fit TRBD1. This CDR3 comprises 13 residues. After removal of 1 base from V and 5 bases from J, the junction contained 2 bases not matched to a gene. CDR1 is GTSNPN, CDR2 SVGIG, per germline (reference sequence). CDR3 in DNA: TGTGCCTGGAGTGGACAGGGCTATCAGCCCCAGCATTTT. Translation: CAWSGQGYQPQHF.

The chain carries TRBV4-3 and TRBJ2-2; D may be TRBD2 (5 bases). This CDR3 has 14 amino acids. The V and J ends lost 8 bases and 3 bases respectively, with 13 bases between them. Germline values: CDR1 LGHNA, CDR2 YSLEER. CDR3: CASAREMDTGELFF. CDR3 nucleotides: TGCGCCAGCGCGAGGGAGATGGACACCGGGGAGCTGTTTTTT.

The CDR3 sequence: CASSQAEIAGVETQYF. The DNA for the CDR3 is TGTGCCAGCAGCCAAGCCGAAATAGCGGGAGTTGAGACCCAGTACTTC. This chain uses TRBV3-1 (or the pseudogene TRBV3-2) with TRBJ2-5, with 9 bases identical to TRBD2. Losses at the gene ends were 1 base for V and 5 bases for J; bases not matched to a gene: 8. Germline loops: CDR1 LGHDT, CDR2 YNNKEL (reference sequence). There are 16 residues in the CDR3.

The chain uses TRBV4-2 and TRBJ1-5; D gene ambiguous. Between the trimmed V and J ends, which lost 3 bases and 5 bases, there was a span of 8 bases. This CDR3 is 13 amino acids long. The germline gives CDR1 LGHNA, CDR2 YNFKEQ. CDR3 DNA: TGTGCCAGCAGCCATGAGGGTTATCAGCCCCAGCATTTT. It specifies CASSHEGYQPQHF.

This chain uses TRBV4-3 with TRBJ1-4; 7 bases line up with TRBD1. V shed 4 bases and J 6 bases; nucleotides not matched to a gene: 11. Germline CDR1 and CDR2: LGHNA and YSLEER. The CDR3 loop spans 16 amino acids. The CDR3 DNA is TGCGCCAGCAGCCGGGACGGACAGGACAAAGATGAAAAACTGTTTTTT. This translates into CASSRDGQDKDEKLFF.

The rearrangement links TRBV6-6 to TRBJ1-4; no definite D call. Germline CDR1 MNHNY, CDR2 SVGAGI (reference sequence). V gave up 4 bases and J gave up 5 bases, with 11 bases separating them. The CDR3 consists of 14 residues. CDR3 in DNA: TGTGCCAGCAGTTCGACGGGAAAGAATGAAAAACTGTTTTTT. Amino acid sequence: CASSSTGKNEKLFF.

In the case of this clone: Other DNA sequences in this sample translate to the same CDR3. This chain links TRBV3-1 (or the pseudogene TRBV3-2) with TRBJ1-2, with TRBD1 matching over 7 bases. The length of the CDR3 is 14 residues. V was pared by 3 bases and J by 5 bases, with 6 bases of the junction left unmatched. Germline lookup yields CDR1 LGHDT and CDR2 YNNKEL (reference sequence). The CDR3 nucleotides read TGTGCCAGCAGCCAGAGACAGGGTTTTTATGGCTACACCTTC. Translation: CASSQRQGFYGYTF.

The chain has TRBV2 and TRBJ1-4; 11 bases map to TRBD1. Looked up from germline, CDR1 is SNHLY and CDR2 is FYNNEI. This CDR3 spans 15 amino acids. V shed 2 bases, J shed 7 bases, and the junction held 3 bases outside the gene matches. The CDR3 is CASSELDRGLEKLFF. Written as DNA, the CDR3 is TGTGCCAGCAGTGAACTGGACAGGGGGCTTGAAAAACTGTTTTTT.

This sequence joins TRBV11-2 and TRBJ2-2, with no clear D. CDR1 is SGHAT and CDR2 is FQNNGV in the germline V gene. The CDR3 has 15 amino acids. V dropped 6 bases and J dropped 4 bases, with 15 bases sitting between them. In DNA, the CDR3 is TGTGCCAGCAGTTTGACACTACTGGGCACCGGGGAGCTGTTTTTT. Its translation is CASSLTLLGTGELFF.

V is TRBV3-1 (or the pseudogene TRBV3-2) and J is TRBJ1-2, with a weak D call TRBD1 (5 bases). V lost 7 bases, J lost 4 bases, and 16 bases lay in between. CDR1 is LGHDT and CDR2 is YNNKEL in the germline V gene (reference sequence). CDR3 length: 14 residues. This CDR3 is CASNPSGGGYGYTF. The CDR3 nucleotides are TGTGCCAGCAACCCAAGCGGGGGGGGCTATGGCTACACCTTC.

CDR3 in DNA: TGTGCCGGCCTAGCGGGAGTGGGTATGCAGTATTTT. Translated: CAGLAGVGMQYF. The rearrangement links TRBV7-9 to TRBJ2-3, with 10 bases fitting TRBD2. Germline V gives CDR1 SEHNR, CDR2 FQNEAQ (reference sequence). The J segment lost 11 bases and the V segment lost 11 bases, leaving 10 bases of the junction unmatched. CDR3 length: 12 amino acids.

This clone has a single count. J is TRBJ2-7 and V is TRBV6-6; 9 bases are shared with TRBD1. Germline CDR1 MNHNY, CDR2 SVGAGI (reference sequence). Trimming took 6 bases from V and 4 from J; bases not matched to a gene: 10. There are 15 residues in the CDR3. CDR3 sequence reads: CASSQEGTGTYEQYF. The DNA of the CDR3 is TGTGCCAGCAGCCAGGAGGGGACAGGGACTTACGAGCAGTACTTC.